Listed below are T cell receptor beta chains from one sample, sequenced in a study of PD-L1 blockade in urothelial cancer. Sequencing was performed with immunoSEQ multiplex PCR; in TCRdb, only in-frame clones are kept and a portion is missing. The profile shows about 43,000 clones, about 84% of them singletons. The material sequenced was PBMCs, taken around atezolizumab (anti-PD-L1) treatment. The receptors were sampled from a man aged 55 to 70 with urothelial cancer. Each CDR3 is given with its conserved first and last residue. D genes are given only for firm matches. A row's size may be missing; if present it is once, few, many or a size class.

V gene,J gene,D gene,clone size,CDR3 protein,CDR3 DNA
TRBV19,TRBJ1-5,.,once,CASSPQIISNQPQHF,TGTGCCAGTAGTCCCCAGATTATAAGCAATCAGCCCCAGCATTTT
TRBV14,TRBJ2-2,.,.,CASSPPGVYTGELFF,TGTGCCAGCAGCCCCCCGGGGGTTTACACCGGGGAGCTGTTTTTT
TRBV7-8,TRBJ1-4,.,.,CASSPRAGINEKLFF,TGTGCCAGCAGCCCCCGGGCAGGGATTAATGAAAAACTGTTTTTT
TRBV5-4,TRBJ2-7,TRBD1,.,CASSRLGQGAGTYEQYF,TGTGCCAGCAGCCGCCTCGGACAGGGGGCGGGAACCTACGAGCAGTACTTC
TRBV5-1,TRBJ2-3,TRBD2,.,CASSSWGGVSTDTQYF,TGCGCCAGCAGCTCTTGGGGGGGGGTTAGCACAGATACGCAGTATTTT
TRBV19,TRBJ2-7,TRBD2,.,CASSIAGTSGSSYEQYF,TGTGCCAGTAGTATAGCCGGGACTAGCGGGAGCTCCTACGAGCAGTACTTC
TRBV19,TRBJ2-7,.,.,CASSMQVRSSYEQYF,TGTGCCAGTAGTATGCAGGTCCGAAGCTCCTACGAGCAGTACTTC
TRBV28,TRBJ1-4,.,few,CASRLARAEEKLFF,TGTGCCAGCAGGCTTGCGAGGGCTGAGGAAAAACTGTTTTTT
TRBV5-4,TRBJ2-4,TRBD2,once,CASSPSGAAKNIQYF,TGTGCCAGCAGCCCTAGCGGGGCAGCCAAAAACATTCAGTACTTC
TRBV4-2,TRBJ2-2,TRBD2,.,CASSLTSGSGGELFF,TGTGCCAGCAGCCTGACTAGCGGAAGCGGCGGGGAGCTGTTTTTT
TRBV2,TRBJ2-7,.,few,CASTKTGPYEQYF,TGTGCCAGCACTAAGACAGGACCCTACGAGCAGTACTTC
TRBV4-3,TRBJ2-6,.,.,CASSQLTTVTGANVLTF,TGCGCCAGCAGCCAACTCACGACAGTCACTGGGGCCAACGTCCTGACTTTC
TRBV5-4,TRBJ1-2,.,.,CASTPPGGYGYTF,TGTGCCAGCACCCCCCCGGGTGGATATGGCTACACCTTC
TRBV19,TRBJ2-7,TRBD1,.,CASSIFSGQGAYEQYF,TGTGCCAGTAGTATTTTTTCGGGACAGGGAGCCTACGAGCAGTACTTC
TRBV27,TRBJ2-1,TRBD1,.,CASSVLGTVRRSHEQFF,TGTGCCAGCAGCGTACTCGGGACAGTTCGACGGTCTCATGAGCAGTTCTTC
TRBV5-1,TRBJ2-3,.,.,CASSLDMGRGRGGTDTQYF,TGCGCCAGCAGCTTGGATATGGGCAGGGGACGGGGTGGCACAGATACGCAGTATTTT
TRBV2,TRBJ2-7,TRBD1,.,CASSGTGKEQYF,TGTGCCAGCAGTGGGACAGGTAAAGAGCAGTACTTC